These 12 T cell receptor beta chains originate from one sample sequenced in a study of CD8 T cells in Susac syndrome. The RNA, about 0.45 to 1 ug, was put through reverse transcription using random hexamers. One entry per CDR3 protein, called by TCRdb with MiXCR from the immunoSEQ multiplex PCR reads. The sample carries approximately 300,000 distinct CDR3 sequences, 75% to 85% recorded once. Sample: CD8+ T cells from PBMCs. These receptors all come from a human donor with multiple sclerosis.

This clonotype has only one observation. This chain uses TRBV24-1 with TRBJ2-1; 13 positions match TRBD2. The V and J ends lost 3 bases and 2 bases, in that order; junction bases with no gene match: 6. The CDR3 loop spans 18 amino acids. Germline lookup yields CDR1 KGHDR and CDR2 SFDVKD. This CDR3 reads CATSDARTSGRPYNEQFF. Written as DNA, the CDR3 is TGTGCCACCAGTGATGCTCGGACTAGCGGGAGACCCTACAATGAGCAGTTCTTC.

The rearrangement uses TRBV6-2 or TRBV6-3 and TRBJ2-6; D is uncertain. In germline, CDR1 is MNHEY, CDR2 SVGEGT. The CDR3 length is 18 residues. The V and J ends lost 2 bases and 0 bases respectively, with 14 bases between them. CDR3 bases: TGTGCCAGCAGTTACAAAGGGCCTTTTGTCTCTGGGGCCAACGTCCTGACTTTC. Amino acids: CASSYKGPFVSGANVLTF.

The gene calls are TRBV20-1 and TRBJ2-7; D possibly corresponds to TRBD1 (6 bases). Germline V gene lookup returns CDR1 DFQATT and CDR2 SNEGSKA (reference sequence). V was cut by 6 bases and J by 2 bases, with 14 bases left in between. The CDR3 runs 13 residues. CDR3 DNA sequence: TGCAGTGCCACGTTGGACAGACCCTACGAGCAGTACTTC. Its protein is CSATLDRPYEQYF.

The chain joins TRBV9 to TRBJ2-2, with D uncertain. Germline CDR1 reads SGDLS; CDR2 reads YYNGEE. V was shortened by 0 bases and J by 3 bases, with 15 bases between the two germline ends. The CDR3 extends over 17 amino acids. CDR3: CASSVDTARRDTGELFF. The CDR3 DNA follows: TGTGCCAGCAGCGTAGATACGGCTAGACGGGACACCGGGGAGCTGTTTTTT.

This chain uses TRBV27 with TRBJ2-3, with D possibly being TRBD1 (8 bases). CDR3 length: 16 amino acids. The germline V gene has CDR1 MNHEY and CDR2 SMNVEV (reference sequence). The ends were cut back, 6 bases at V and 6 bases at J, with 22 bases in the middle. This CDR3 is CASSLTGQGGWDTQYF. The DNA for the CDR3 is TGTGCCAGCAGCTTAACCGGACAGGGAGGGTGGGATACGCAGTATTTT.

This clonotype turned up a few times. At one of its ends the junction is not consistent with the germline gene, which may arise from a read error. The chain couples TRBV27 to TRBJ2-7; no definite D call. Germline V lookup: CDR1 MNHEY, CDR2 SMNVEV (reference sequence). This CDR3 is 12 amino acids long. Written as DNA, the CDR3 is TGTGCTAGCAGTTTTGGAATGGGGGAGCAGTACTTC. It encodes CASSFGMGEQYF.

V is TRBV7-9 and J is TRBJ1-5; D is uncertain. The CDR3 extends over 15 amino acids. CDR1 is SEHNR, CDR2 FQNEAQ, per germline (reference sequence). The V gene lost 1 base and the J gene lost 3 bases, with 10 bases spanning the gap. CDR3 protein: CASSLGGGINQPQHF. DNA for the CDR3: TGTGCCAGCAGCTTAGGTGGCGGGATCAATCAGCCCCAGCATTTT. Together with reference TRBV7-9 and TRBJ1-5, the CDR3 gives the full variable domain: DTGVSQNPRHKITKRGQNVTFRCDPISEHNRLYWYRQTLGQGPEFLTYFQNEAQLEKSRLLSDRFSAERPKGSFSTLEIQRTEQGDSAMYLCASSLGGGINQPQHFGDGTRLSIL.

This clonotype was seen just once. This chain links TRBV6-1 with TRBJ1-1; D is perhaps TRBD1 (5 bases). The CDR3 runs 15 residues. Germline CDR1 MNHNS, CDR2 SASEGT. Trimming shortened V by 8 bases and J by 5 bases, and 21 bases separated the two germline ends. The CDR3 coding sequence is TGTGCCAGCCCCGATCGGGGGGGGTTTTGGACTGAAGCTTTCTTT. Translated: CASPDRGGFWTEAFF.

This clonotype has only one observation. CDR3: CASSSSGQGWWQPQHF. CDR3 nucleotides: TGTGCCAGCAGTTCCTCGGGACAGGGCTGGTGGCAGCCCCAGCATTTT. The chain links TRBV27 to TRBJ1-5; 9 positions agree with TRBD1. The germline gives CDR1 MNHEY, CDR2 SMNVEV (reference sequence). The ends lost 4 bases at V and 7 bases at J; junction bases unmatched: 11. The length of the CDR3 is 16 residues.

This chain links TRBV19 with TRBJ1-1, with 8 bases lining up with TRBD1. This CDR3 is built from 13 residues. V lost 10 bases and J lost 4; bases outside the gene matches: 8. Per the germline V gene, CDR1 is LNHDA and CDR2 is SQIVND (reference sequence). The CDR3 nucleotides read TGTGCCACCTCGGACAGGGTGGGCACTGAAGCTTTCTTT. It translates to CATSDRVGTEAFF.

The chain links TRBV30 to TRBJ1-2; 7 nucleotides align to TRBD1. This CDR3 has 16 amino acids. CDR1 GTSNPN and CDR2 SVGIG come from the germline V gene (reference sequence). V shed 1 base, J shed 0 bases, and the junction held 8 bases outside the gene matches. In DNA, the CDR3 is TGTGCCTGGAGTGGCCGGACAGGACAGACTAACTATGGCTACACCTTC. Translating gives CAWSGRTGQTNYGYTF.

The chain is built from TRBV6-5 and TRBJ1-6, with D possibly matching TRBD1 (5 bases). The V gene's germline CDR1 is MNHEY and CDR2 SVGAGI. The CDR3 runs to 16 residues. V shed 0 bases and J shed 8 bases, with 14 bases lying between them. CDR3 sequence (DNA): TGTGCCAGCAGTTACTCAAAGAGGGGTCCCTATTCACCCCTCCACTTT. It encodes CASSYSKRGPYSPLHF.